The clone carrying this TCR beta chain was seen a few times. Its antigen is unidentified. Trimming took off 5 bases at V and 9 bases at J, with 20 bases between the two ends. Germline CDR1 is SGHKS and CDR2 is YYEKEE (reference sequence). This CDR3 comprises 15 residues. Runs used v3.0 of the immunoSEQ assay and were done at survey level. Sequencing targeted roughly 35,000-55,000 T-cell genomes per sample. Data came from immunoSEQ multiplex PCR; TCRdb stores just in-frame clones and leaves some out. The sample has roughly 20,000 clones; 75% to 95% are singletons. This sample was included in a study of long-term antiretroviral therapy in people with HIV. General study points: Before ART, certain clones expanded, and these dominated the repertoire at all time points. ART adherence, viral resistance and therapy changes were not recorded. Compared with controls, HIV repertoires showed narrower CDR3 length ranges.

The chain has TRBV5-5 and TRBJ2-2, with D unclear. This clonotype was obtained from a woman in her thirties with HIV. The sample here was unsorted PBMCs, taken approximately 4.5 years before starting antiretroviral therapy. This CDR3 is CASRRTYNVERELFF. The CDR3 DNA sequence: TGTGCCAGCAGACGGACCTATAACGTGGAACGGGAGCTGTTTTTT. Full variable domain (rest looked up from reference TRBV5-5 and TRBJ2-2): DAGVTQSPTHLIKTRGQQVTLRCSPISGHKSVSWYQQVLGQGPQFIFQYYEKEERGRGNFPDRFSARQFPNYSSELNVNALLLGDSALYLCASRRTYNVERELFFGEGSRLTVL.